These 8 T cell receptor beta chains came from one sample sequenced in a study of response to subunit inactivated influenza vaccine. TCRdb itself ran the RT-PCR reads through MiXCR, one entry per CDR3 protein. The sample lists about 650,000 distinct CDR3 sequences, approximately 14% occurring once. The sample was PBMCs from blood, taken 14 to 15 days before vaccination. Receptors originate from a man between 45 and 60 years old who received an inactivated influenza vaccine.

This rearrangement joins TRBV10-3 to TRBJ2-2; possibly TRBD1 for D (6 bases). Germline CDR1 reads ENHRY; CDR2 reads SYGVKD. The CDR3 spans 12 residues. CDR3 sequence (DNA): TGTGCTTCCCAGGGGCTCACCGGGGAGCTGTTTTTT. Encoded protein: CASQGLTGELFF.

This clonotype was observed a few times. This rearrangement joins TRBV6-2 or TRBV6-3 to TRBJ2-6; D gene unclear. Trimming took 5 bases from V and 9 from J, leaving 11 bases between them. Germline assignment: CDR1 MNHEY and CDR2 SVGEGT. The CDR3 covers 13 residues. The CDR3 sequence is CASSRLGLNVLTF. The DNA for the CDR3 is TGTGCCAGCAGTCGTCTCGGTCTCAACGTCCTGACTTTC.

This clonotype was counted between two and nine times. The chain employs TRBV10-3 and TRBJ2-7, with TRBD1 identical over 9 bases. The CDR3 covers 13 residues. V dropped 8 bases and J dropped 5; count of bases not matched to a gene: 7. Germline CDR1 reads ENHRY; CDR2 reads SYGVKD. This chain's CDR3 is CAIRDRERNEQYF. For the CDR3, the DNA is TGTGCCATCCGGGACAGGGAGAGAAACGAGCAGTACTTC.

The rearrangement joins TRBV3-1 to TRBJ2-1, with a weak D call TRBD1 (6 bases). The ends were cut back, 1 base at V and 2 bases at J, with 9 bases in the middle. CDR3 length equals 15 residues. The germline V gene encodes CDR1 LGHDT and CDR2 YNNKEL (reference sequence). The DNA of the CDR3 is TGTGCCAGCAGCCAAGGGACAGATACCTACAATGAGCAGTTCTTC. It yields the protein CASSQGTDTYNEQFF.

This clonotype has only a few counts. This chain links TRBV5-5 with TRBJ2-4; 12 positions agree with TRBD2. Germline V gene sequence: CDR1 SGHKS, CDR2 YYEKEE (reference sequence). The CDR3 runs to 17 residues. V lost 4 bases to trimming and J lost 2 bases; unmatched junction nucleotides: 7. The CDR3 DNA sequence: TGTGCCAGCAGCCTTCGGACTAGCGGGGACACCAAAAACATTCAGTACTTC. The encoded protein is CASSLRTSGDTKNIQYF.

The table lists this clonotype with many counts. CDR3 in amino acids: CASSLAGRDEQYF. The CDR3 coding sequence is TGTGCCAGCAGCTTAGCAGGGAGGGACGAGCAGTACTTC. The chain links TRBV7-9 to TRBJ2-7; TRBD2 agrees at 7 bases. Germline CDR1 reads SEHNR; CDR2 reads FQNEAQ (reference sequence). The J segment lost 5 bases and the V segment lost 0 bases, leaving 1 base of the junction unmatched. This CDR3 has 13 amino acids.

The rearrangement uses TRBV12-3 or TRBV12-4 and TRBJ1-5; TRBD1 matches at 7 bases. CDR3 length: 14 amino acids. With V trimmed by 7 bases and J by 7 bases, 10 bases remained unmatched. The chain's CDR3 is CASNLHRGRQPQHF. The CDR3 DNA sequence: TGTGCCAGCAACCTTCACAGGGGTCGGCAGCCCCAGCATTTT.

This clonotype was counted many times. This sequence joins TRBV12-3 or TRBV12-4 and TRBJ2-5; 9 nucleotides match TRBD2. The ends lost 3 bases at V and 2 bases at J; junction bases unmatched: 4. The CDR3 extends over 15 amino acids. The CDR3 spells CASSFGLAGQETQYF. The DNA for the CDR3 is TGTGCCAGCAGTTTTGGTCTAGCGGGGCAAGAGACCCAGTACTTC.